This T cell receptor (beta chain) was sequenced for a study of PD-L1 blockade in urothelial cancer. Study information: Men with urothelial cancer arising in the bladder made up most of the 29 patients. Median blood clonality was roughly 0.078, with about 86,000 unique TCRs.

Time point indicated: peripheral blood 6 weeks after treatment start. Patients in the study were battling locally advanced or metastatic urothelial carcinoma. PCRs each included synthetic TCR analog templates spiked in. This table comes from immunoSEQ multiplex PCR, and its TCRdb copy is limited to in-frame clones, with some not included. The sample lists around 80,000 clones; roughly 90% were seen once. The sample in question was PBMCs, obtained around atezolizumab (anti-PD-L1) treatment. This TCR was sampled from an elderly woman with urothelial cancer.

The CDR3 nucleotides read TGTGCCAGCAGCTCCTCCAGACTAGCGGCCTCCTACGAGCAGTACTTC. This translates into CASSSSRLAASYEQYF. The chain carries TRBV7-2 and TRBJ2-7; 9 positions agree with TRBD2. Germline V CDR1 and CDR2: SGHTA, FQGNSA. V was pared by 4 bases and J by 0 bases, with 7 bases of the junction left unmatched. This CDR3 comprises 16 residues. The full variable domain, its missing parts supplied by reference TRBV7-2 and TRBJ2-7, is GAGVSQSPSNKVTEKGKDVELRCDPISGHTALYWYRQSLGQGLEFLIYFQGNSAPDKSGLPSDRFSAERTGGSVSTLTIQRTQQEDSAVYLCASSSSRLAASYEQYFGPGTRLTVT.